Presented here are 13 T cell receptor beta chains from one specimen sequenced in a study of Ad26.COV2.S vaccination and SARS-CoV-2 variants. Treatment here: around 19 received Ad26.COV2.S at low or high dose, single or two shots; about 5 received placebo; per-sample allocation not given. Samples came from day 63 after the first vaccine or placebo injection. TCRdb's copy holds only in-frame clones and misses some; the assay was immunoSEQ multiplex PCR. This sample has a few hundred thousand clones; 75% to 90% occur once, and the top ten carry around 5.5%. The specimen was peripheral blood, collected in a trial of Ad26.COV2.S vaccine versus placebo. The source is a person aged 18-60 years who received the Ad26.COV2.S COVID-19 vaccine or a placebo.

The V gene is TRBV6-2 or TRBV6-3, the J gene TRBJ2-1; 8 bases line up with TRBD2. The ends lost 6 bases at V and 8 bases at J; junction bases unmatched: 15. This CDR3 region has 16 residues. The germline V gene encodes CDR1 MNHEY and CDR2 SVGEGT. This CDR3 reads CASSPRRAGGTYEQFF. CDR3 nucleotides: TGTGCCAGCAGCCCTCGACGGGCGGGGGGCACCTATGAGCAGTTCTTC.

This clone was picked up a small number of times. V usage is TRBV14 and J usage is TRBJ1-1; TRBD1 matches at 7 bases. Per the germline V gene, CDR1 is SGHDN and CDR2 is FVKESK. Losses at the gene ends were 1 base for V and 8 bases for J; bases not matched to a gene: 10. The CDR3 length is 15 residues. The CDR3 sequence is CASSQGGDSSDEAFF. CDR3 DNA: TGTGCCAGCAGCCAAGGTGGGGACAGTTCAGACGAAGCTTTCTTT.

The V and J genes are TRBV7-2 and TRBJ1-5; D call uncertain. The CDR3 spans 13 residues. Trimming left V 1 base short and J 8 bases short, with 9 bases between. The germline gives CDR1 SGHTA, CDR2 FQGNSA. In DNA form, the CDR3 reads TGTGCCAGCAGCTTAGACAGTATTAAGCCCCAGCATTTT. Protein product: CASSLDSIKPQHF.

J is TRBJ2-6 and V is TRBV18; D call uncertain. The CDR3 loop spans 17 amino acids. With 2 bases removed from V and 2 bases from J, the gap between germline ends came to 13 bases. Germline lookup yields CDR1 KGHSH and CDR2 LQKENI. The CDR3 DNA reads TGTGCCAGCTCACCATCCCTTACCCAAGCTGGGGCCAACGTCCTGACTTTC. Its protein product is CASSPSLTQAGANVLTF.

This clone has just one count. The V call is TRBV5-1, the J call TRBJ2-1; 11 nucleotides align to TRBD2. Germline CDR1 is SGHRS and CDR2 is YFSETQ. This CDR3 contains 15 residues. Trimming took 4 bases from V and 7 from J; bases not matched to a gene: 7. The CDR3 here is CASSPIAGGPNEQFF. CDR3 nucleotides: TGCGCCAGCAGCCCCATAGCGGGAGGGCCAAATGAGCAGTTCTTC.

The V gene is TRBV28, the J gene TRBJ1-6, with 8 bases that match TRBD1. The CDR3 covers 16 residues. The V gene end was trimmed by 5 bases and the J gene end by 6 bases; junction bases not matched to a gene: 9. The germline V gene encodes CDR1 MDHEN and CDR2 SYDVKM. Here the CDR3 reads CASSDRGIGFNSPLHF. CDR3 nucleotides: TGTGCCAGCAGTGACAGGGGAATCGGTTTTAATTCACCCCTCCACTTT.

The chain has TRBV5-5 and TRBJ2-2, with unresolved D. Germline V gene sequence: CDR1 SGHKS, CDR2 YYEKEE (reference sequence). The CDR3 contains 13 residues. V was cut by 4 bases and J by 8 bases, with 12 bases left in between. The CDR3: CASSPLKVGELFF. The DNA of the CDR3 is TGTGCCAGCAGCCCCCTAAAAGTAGGGGAGCTGTTTTTT.

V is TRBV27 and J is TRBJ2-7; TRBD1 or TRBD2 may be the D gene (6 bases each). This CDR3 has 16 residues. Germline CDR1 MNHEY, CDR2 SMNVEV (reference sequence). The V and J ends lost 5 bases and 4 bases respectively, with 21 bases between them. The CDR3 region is CASSPGAGDSAYEQYV. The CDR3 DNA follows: TGTGCCAGCAGTCCAGGGGCAGGGGACTCAGCATACGAGCAGTACGTC.

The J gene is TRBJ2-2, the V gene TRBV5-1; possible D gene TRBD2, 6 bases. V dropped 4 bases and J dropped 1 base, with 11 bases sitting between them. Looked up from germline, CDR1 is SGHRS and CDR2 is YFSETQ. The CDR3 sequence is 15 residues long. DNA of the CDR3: TGCGCCAGCAGCCAACGGGGAGGGAACACCGGGGAGCTGTTTTTT. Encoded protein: CASSQRGGNTGELFF.

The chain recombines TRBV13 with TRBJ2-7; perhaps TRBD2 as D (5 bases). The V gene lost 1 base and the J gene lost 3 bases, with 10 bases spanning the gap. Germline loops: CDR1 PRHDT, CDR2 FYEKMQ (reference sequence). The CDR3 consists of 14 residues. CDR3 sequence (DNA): TGTGCCAGCAGCTTAGTGGAGGCAGACTACGAGCAGTACTTC. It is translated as CASSLVEADYEQYF.

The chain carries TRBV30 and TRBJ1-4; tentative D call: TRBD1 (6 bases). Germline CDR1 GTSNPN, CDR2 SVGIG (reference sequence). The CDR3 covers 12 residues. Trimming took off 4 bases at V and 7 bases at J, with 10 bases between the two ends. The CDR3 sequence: CAWNRVGEKLFF. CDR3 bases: TGTGCCTGGAACAGGGTCGGTGAAAAACTGTTTTTT.

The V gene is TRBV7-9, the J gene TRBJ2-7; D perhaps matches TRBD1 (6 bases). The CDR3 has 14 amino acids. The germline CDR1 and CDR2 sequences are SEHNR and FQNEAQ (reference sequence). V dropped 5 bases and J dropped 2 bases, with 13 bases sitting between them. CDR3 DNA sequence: TGTGCCAGCAGCGGGGGCACAGTCCCCTACGAGCAGTACGTC. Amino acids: CASSGGTVPYEQYV.

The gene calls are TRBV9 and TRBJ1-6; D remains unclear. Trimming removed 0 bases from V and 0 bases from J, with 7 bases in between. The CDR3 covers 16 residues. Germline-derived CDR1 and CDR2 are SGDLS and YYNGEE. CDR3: CASSVGGSSYNSPLHF. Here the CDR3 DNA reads TGTGCCAGCAGCGTAGGCGGGAGCTCCTATAATTCACCCCTCCACTTT.